This T cell receptor beta chain was sequenced during a study of blood T cells in healthy people across ages. Study-level points and caveats: Getting older went along with TCR beta diversity per million T cells dropping roughly linearly. Unsorted PBMCs ruled out conclusive naive versus antigen-experienced comparison.

No fewer than 7 million PBMCs went into each sample. To note about this clonotype: Antigen unknown.

The CDR3 is made up of 13 amino acids. The V gene's germline CDR1 is DFQATT and CDR2 SNEGSKA (reference sequence). Trimming cost V 4 bases and J 8 bases, with 12 bases left between them. Next came a second PCR, run for roughly 6 to 11 cycles, which used a sample-barcoded 5' primer along with a J-beta primer mix. Every molecule of cDNA carried a tag from a template-switch adaptor with 12 random nucleotides. Via MiXCR, TCRdb re-called the 5' RACE reads, giving one row per CDR3 protein. The sample has roughly 800,000 distinct CDR3 sequences; roughly 64% are singletons. The source is a man under 40 in good health. The chain recombines TRBV20-1 with TRBJ1-6, with a tentative D call TRBD1 (5 bases). The sample was blood. The CDR3: CSAIVEQDSPLHF. Here the CDR3 DNA reads TGCAGTGCTATCGTTGAACAGGATTCACCCCTCCACTTT.